The present TCR beta chain was sequenced within a study of cytomegalovirus exposure and HLA in healthy donors. Study-wide results and limits: Reports state that TCR beta sequences accurately predicted most subjects' HLA-A and HLA-B alleles.

In the PCR, 60 Vbeta and 13 Jbeta primers were used. Sequenced by immunoSEQ multiplex PCR; TCRdb stores in-frame clones only, minus some. Here the sample table reports roughly 120,000 clones. As regards this clone: The antigen is undetermined.

This CDR3 region has 15 residues. Trimming took 3 bases from V and 8 from J; bases not matched to a gene: 14. From germline, CDR1 is SQVTM and CDR2 ANQGSEA. This TCR came from a man younger than 30 in good health and CMV-seronegative. The gene calls are TRBV29-1 and TRBJ1-2, with TRBD1 identical over 8 bases. The specimen sequenced was PBMCs. The DNA of the CDR3 is TGCAGCGTTGAGGCAGGGGGCGACAAGATTGCCGGCTACACCTTC. Amino acids: CSVEAGGDKIAGYTF.